The next 2 T cell receptor beta chains were all read from a single sample in a study of cytomegalovirus exposure and HLA in healthy donors. With 60 Vbeta and 13 Jbeta primers, the PCR was carried out. Produced via immunoSEQ multiplex PCR; TCRdb's table is partial and in-frame only. The sample lists about 180,000 clones, 60% to 85% occurring once. Sequenced sample: PBMCs. These receptors were taken from a man younger than 35 in good health and CMV-seronegative.

The rearrangement links TRBV10-3 to TRBJ2-7; possible D gene TRBD1, 5 bases. Per germline, CDR1 ENHRY and CDR2 SYGVKD. The CDR3 has 13 amino acids. The V gene lost 2 bases and the J gene lost 3 bases, with 8 bases spanning the gap. The CDR3 is CAISEDRIYEQYF. DNA for the CDR3: TGTGCCATCAGTGAGGACAGAATCTACGAGCAGTACTTC.

The rearrangement joins TRBV30 to TRBJ1-1; D call uncertain. Germline CDR1 GTSNPN, CDR2 SVGIG (reference sequence). The V and J ends lost 3 bases and 7 bases respectively, with 9 bases between them. The CDR3 totals 11 residues. The CDR3 DNA reads TGTGCCTGGAGAAGGAGCTTTGAAGCTTTCTTT. It specifies CAWRRSFEAFF.